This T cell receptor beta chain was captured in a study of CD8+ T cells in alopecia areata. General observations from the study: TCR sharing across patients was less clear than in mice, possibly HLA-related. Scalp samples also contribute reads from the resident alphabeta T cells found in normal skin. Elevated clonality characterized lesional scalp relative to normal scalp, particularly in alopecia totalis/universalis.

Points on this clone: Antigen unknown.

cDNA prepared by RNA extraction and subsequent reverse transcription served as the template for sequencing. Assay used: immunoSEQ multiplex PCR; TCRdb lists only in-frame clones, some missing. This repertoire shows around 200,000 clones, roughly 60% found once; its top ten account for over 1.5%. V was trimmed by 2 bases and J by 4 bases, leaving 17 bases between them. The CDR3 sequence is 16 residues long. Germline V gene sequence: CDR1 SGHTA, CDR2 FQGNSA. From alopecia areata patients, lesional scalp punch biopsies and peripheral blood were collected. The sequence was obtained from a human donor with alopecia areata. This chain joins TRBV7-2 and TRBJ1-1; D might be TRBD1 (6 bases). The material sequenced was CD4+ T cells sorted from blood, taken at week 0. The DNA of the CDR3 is TGTGCCAGCAGCTTATTCAGGGTCTTAGGGGGCACTGAAGCTTTCTTT. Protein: CASSLFRVLGGTEAFF. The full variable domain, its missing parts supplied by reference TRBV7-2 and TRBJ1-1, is GAGVSQSPSNKVTEKGKDVELRCDPISGHTALYWYRQSLGQGLEFLIYFQGNSAPDKSGLPSDRFSAERTGGSVSTLTIQRTQQEDSAVYLCASSLFRVLGGTEAFFGQGTRLTVV.